This section outlines one T cell receptor (beta chain) sequence together with its context. This sample is part of a study of blood T cell repertoires in COVID-19. Overall study context: Nucleic acid was either cDNA or gDNA, and it came from T cells, B-cell-depleted T cells, or PBMCs.

Authors' data handling: Using reference gene primer amplification, nucleated cell counts were estimated. Only in-frame clones appear in the TCRdb table, and some are missing; sequencing was by immunoSEQ multiplex PCR. V, J and clone size are those of that table, while D and trimming were read from the DNA. The table has around 130,000 clones, approximately 92% seen once. The specimen was peripheral blood. The TCR comes from a man between 65 and 79 years old with active or convalescent COVID-19.

The CDR3 here is CASTTQANYEQYF. Written as DNA, the CDR3 is TGTGCCAGCACCACCCAGGCCAACTACGAGCAGTACTTC. The chain combines TRBV6-6 with TRBJ2-7; no definite D call. CDR1 is MNHNY, CDR2 SVGAGI, per germline (reference sequence). This CDR3 is 13 amino acids long. V lost 7 bases to trimming and J lost 3 bases, with 13 bases between them.